The following is a T cell receptor (beta chain) sequence with its context. Clones were sequenced by immunoSEQ multiplex PCR, and TCRdb holds only the in-frame ones, with some missing. The sample has about 140,000 clones, 85% to 90% seen once. This sample is drawn from a study of blood T cell repertoires in COVID-19. The wider study: Sources were T cells, B-cell-depleted T cells, or PBMCs; the material itself was cDNA or gDNA.

The germline gives CDR1 SEHNR, CDR2 FQNEAQ (reference sequence). The CDR3 totals 14 residues. Trimming stripped 4 bases from V and 1 base from J, with 10 bases between. Source material: peripheral blood. This receptor was identified in a middle-aged man who had recovered from COVID-19. The J gene is TRBJ1-2, the V gene TRBV7-9; weak D call: TRBD1 (6 bases). This CDR3 is CASSSSGVNYGYTF. The CDR3 DNA sequence: TGTGCCAGCAGCTCCTCAGGGGTTAACTATGGCTACACCTTC.